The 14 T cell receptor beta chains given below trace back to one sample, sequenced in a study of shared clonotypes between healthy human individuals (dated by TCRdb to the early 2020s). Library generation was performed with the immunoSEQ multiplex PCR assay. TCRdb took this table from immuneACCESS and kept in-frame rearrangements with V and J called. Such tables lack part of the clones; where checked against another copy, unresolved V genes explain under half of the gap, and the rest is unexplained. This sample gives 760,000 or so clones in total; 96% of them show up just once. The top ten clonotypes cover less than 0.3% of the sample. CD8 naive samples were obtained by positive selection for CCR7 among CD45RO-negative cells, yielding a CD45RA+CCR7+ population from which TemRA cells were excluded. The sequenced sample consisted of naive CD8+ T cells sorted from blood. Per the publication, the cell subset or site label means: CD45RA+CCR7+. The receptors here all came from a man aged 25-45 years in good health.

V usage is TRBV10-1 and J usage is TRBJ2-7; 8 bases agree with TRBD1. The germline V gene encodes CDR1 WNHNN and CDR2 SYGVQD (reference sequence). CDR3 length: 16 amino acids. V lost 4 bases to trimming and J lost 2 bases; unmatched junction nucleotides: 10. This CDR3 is CASSGTGTGDPYEQYF. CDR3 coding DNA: TGCGCCAGCAGTGGGACTGGGACAGGAGATCCCTACGAGCAGTACTTC.

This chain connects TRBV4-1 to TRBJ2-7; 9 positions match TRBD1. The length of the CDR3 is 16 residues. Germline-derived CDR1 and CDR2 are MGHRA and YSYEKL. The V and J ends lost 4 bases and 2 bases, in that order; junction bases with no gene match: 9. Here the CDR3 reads CASSPISGTGPYEQYF. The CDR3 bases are TGCGCCAGCAGCCCCATTTCCGGGACAGGGCCCTACGAGCAGTACTTC.

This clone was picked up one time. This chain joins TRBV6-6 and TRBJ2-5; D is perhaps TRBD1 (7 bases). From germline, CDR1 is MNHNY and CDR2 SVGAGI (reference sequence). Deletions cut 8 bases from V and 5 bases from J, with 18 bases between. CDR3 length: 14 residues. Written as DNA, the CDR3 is TGTGCCAGCGCCCTGGAGGGGGCGTACGAGACCCAGTACTTC. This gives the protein CASALEGAYETQYF.

The CDR3 loop reads CASGLVGGSPGGYTF. The CDR3 coding sequence is TGTGCTAGTGGTTTGGTAGGGGGCAGCCCCGGGGGCTACACCTTC. V and J are TRBV12-5 and TRBJ1-2, with TRBD1 matching over 7 bases. CDR1 and CDR2 from the germline V gene are LGHNT and FRNRAP. The CDR3 is 15 amino acids. Unmatched junction bases numbered 9, after V lost 0 bases and J lost 8 bases.

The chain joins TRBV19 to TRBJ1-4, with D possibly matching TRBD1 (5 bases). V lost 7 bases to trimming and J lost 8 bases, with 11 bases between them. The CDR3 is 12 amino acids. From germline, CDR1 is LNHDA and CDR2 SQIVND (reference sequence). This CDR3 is CASKDWGEKLFF. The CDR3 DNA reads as TGTGCCAGTAAGGACTGGGGGGAAAAACTGTTTTTT.

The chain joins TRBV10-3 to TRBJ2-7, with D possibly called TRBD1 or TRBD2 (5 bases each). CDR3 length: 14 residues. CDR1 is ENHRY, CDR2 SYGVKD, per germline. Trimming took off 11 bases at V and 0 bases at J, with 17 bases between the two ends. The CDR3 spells CASHPGRSSYEQYF. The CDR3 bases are TGTGCCTCCCACCCGGGACGCAGCTCCTACGAGCAGTACTTC.

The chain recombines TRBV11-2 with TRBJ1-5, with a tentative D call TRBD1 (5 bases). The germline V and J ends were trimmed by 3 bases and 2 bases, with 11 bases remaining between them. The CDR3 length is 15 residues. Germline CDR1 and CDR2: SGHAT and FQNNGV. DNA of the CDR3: TGTGCCAGCAGCTTGGGGCTGGGGGGCAATCAGCCCCAGCATTTT. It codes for CASSLGLGGNQPQHF.

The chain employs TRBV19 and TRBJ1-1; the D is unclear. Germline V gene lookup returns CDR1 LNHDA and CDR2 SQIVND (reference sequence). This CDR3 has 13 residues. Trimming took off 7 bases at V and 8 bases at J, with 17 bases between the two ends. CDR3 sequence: CASNPAQRGEAFF. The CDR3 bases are TGTGCCAGTAATCCGGCACAGAGAGGAGAAGCTTTCTTT.

The CDR3 here is CASSHTYDYEQYF. For the CDR3, the DNA is TGTGCCAGCAGTCATACGTACGACTACGAGCAGTACTTC. The chain employs TRBV27 and TRBJ2-7; no clear D. The V end was cut by 5 bases, the J end by 3 bases, with 11 bases between. Germline CDR1 and CDR2: MNHEY and SMNVEV (reference sequence). The CDR3 extends over 13 amino acids.

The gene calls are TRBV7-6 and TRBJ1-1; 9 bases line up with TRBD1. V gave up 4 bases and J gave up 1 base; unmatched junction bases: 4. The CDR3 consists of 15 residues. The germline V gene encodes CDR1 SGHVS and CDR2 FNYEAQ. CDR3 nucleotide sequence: TGTGCCAGCAGCTCACCGGGACAGGGGAACACTGAAGCTTTCTTT. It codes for CASSSPGQGNTEAFF.

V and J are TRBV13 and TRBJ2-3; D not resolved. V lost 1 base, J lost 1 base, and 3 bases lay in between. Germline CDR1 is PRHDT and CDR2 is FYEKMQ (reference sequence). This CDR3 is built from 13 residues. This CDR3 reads CASSLAGTDTQYF. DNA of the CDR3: TGTGCCAGCAGCTTAGCGGGCACAGATACGCAGTATTTT.

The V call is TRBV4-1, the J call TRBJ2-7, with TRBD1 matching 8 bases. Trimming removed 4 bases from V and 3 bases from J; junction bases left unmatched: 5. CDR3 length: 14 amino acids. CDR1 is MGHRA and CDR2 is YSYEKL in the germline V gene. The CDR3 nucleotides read TGCGCCAGCAGCCTAGAACAGGGGGGCTACGAGCAGTACTTC. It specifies CASSLEQGGYEQYF.

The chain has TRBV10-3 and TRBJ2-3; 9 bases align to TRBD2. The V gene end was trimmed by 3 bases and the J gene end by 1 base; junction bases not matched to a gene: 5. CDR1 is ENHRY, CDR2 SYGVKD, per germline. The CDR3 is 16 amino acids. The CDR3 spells CAISEVEREGTDTQYF. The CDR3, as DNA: TGTGCCATCAGTGAAGTCGAGCGGGAGGGCACAGATACGCAGTATTTT.

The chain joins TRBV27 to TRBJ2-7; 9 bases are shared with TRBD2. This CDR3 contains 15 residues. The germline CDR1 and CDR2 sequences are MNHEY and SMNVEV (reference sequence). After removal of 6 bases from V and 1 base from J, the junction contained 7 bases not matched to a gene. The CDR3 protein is CASSPTSGGSYEQYF. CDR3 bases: TGTGCCAGCAGCCCGACTAGCGGAGGGTCCTACGAGCAGTACTTC.